This T cell receptor (beta chain) stems from a study of blood T cell repertoires in COVID-19. Across the whole study: Acute and convalescent COVID-19 samples came from the United States, Italy and Spain. In each case, the material was cDNA or gDNA derived from T cells, B-cell-depleted T cells, or PBMCs.

Trimming pared 2 bases from V and 5 bases from J, leaving 9 bases between. The CDR3 contains 13 residues. Germline V lookup: CDR1 SGHTA, CDR2 FQGNSA. Original processing methods: Reference gene primers were amplified, and this amplification served to estimate nucleated cell counts. Profiled with immunoSEQ multiplex PCR; TCRdb holds only in-frame clones, not every one. V and J calls and clone size are as listed in that table; D and trimming were resolved from the DNA. The sample lists about 80,000 clones; approximately 76% were seen once. This chain links TRBV7-2 with TRBJ2-5; weak D call: TRBD2 (5 bases). The specimen was peripheral blood. The TCR comes from a man in his 70s with active or convalescent COVID-19. This chain's CDR3 is CASSLRTEETQYF. As DNA, the CDR3 is TGTGCCAGCAGCTTAAGGACTGAGGAGACCCAGTACTTC.